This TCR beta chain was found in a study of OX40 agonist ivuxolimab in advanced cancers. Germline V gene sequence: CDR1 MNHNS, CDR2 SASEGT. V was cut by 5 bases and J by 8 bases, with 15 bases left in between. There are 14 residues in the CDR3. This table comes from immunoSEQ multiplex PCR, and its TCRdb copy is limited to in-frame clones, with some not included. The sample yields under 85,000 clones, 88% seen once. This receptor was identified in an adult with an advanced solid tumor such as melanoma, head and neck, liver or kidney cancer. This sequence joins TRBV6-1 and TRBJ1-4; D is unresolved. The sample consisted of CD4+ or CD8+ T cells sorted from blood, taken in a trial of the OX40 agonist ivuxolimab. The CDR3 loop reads CASSRAIRSEKLFF. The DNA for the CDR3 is TGTGCCAGCAGTCGCGCCATAAGGTCCGAAAAACTGTTTTTT.